This T cell receptor (beta chain) was identified during a study of OX40 agonist ivuxolimab in advanced cancers. About the full investigation: The costimulatory receptor OX40 (CD134) was targeted by ivuxolimab, a fully human IgG2 agonistic monoclonal antibody. The paper covers the monotherapy dose-escalation part of the phase I ivuxolimab trial, which included N ≈ 57 patients. Patients were allowed to have had prior anti-PD-1, anti-PD-L1 or anti-CTLA-4 therapy, and around two fifths of the dose-escalation patients had been treated with checkpoint inhibitors. Peripheral TCRbeta sequencing aimed to test whether ivuxolimab altered TCR sequence diversity and caused clonal T-cell expansion. Intravenous ivuxolimab was administered to patients every 2 weeks at six dose levels: 0.01, 0.1, 0.3, 1.5, 3 and 10 mg/kg. Three dose-escalation patients achieved partial responses, one with hepatocellular carcinoma and two with cutaneous melanoma. Among the 50 to 55 dose-escalation patients, about 20 had hepatocellular carcinoma, around 15 melanoma, 9 renal cell carcinoma and 9 head and neck cancer. In the dose-escalation cohort, 82.7% of patients were male, and the mean age was approximately 60 years with a range of roughly 20 to 85.

Genomic DNA was isolated from the sorted cells so that the TCRbeta CDR3 region could be sequenced. TCRbeta CDR3 regions were sequenced using the immunoSEQ Assay. Here the immuneACCESS table is served through TCRdb, limited to in-frame sequences with V and J called. Missing clones are a known gap in these copies; in checked studies unresolved V genes cover under half, and the rest lacks a known reason. The sample profile shows roughly 69,000 clones; around 86% of them were found once. The ten largest clones add up to 4% to 5% of the sample. A remark on this clone: Its antigen specificity is not known. No base quality values were provided; no much bigger clone lies one nucleotide off.

The trial excluded patients who had a history of autoimmune disease or were on systemic immunosuppression. In every dose cohort, peripheral blood was drawn for TCR sequencing at baseline, cycle 4 day 1, and cycle 7 day 1. Samples were obtained from an open-label, multicenter, first-in-human phase I dose-escalation trial of ivuxolimab. Adults with locally advanced or metastatic head and neck squamous cell, hepatocellular, melanoma or renal cell carcinoma were enrolled in the trial. Before TCR sequencing, CD4+ T cells and CD8+ T cells were sorted from peripheral blood as separate populations. Broad study findings and their caveats: After ivuxolimab, expanded clones were on average more numerous among CD8+ T cells than among CD4+ T cells. In the 0.1-3.0 mg/kg groups, partial responders were among the patients with the lowest normalized peripheral clonal expansion, particularly in CD8+ T cells. At doses of 0.1 to 3.0 mg/kg, clonal expansion of both CD4+ and CD8+ blood T cells was observed from baseline to week 6. Low levels of normalized T-cell clonal expansion were also seen in some nonresponding patients. Antigen specificity was not determined for the clonally expanded peripheral T cells.

The junction shows trimming of 4 bases on V and 8 bases on J, plus 18 bases between the germline ends. The CDR3, cysteine through phenylalanine, is 14 amino acids long. The DNA shown is the 42-base CDR3, in frame from base 1. CDR1 and CDR2 are read off the germline V gene as SGDLS and YYNGEE. The sample in question was CD4+ or CD8+ T cells sorted from blood, obtained in a trial of the OX40 agonist ivuxolimab. This clonotype originated in an adult with an advanced solid tumor such as melanoma, head and neck, liver or kidney cancer. This chain joins TRBV9 to TRBJ1-2; the D region possibly corresponds to TRBD1 (6 bases align). The CDR3 loop reads CASSNLFRGEGYTF. The nucleotides are TGTGCCAGCAGCAACCTATTCAGGGGAGAAGGCTACACCTTC.